A selection of T cell receptor beta chains follows, all from one sample in a study of radiation and T cells in renal cell carcinoma. The repertoire was sequenced with immunoSEQ multiplex PCR; TCRdb's copy has only in-frame clones and lacks some. The repertoire holds 100,000 to 150,000 clones, with around 85% as singletons. The sequenced sample was blood, obtained from a patient whose treatment included radiotherapy and nephrectomy. The receptors derive from a man aged 50 or older with renal cell carcinoma. Each CDR3 is given with its conserved first and last residue. The order of the fields is clone size, V gene, J gene, CDR3 protein. Clone sizes are given selectively: once, few, many, or a class where the clone is expanded.

>.|TRBV9|TRBJ2-2
CASSVDGSRTGELFF
>.|TRBV5-1|TRBJ1-5
CASSLVGGAGQPQHF
>.|TRBV27|TRBJ2-7
CASSAPSSGSSYEQYF
>.|TRBV28|TRBJ2-3
CASSFIFGTSSTDTQYF
>once|TRBV9|TRBJ1-6
CASSAIWGGTPLHF
>.|TRBV7-2|TRBJ2-5
CASSSTLRGLQETQYF
>.|TRBV7-8|TRBJ1-2
CASSLRPDWWGYGYTF
>once|TRBV9|TRBJ2-5
CASSVGGPAGTGETQYF
>.|TRBV18|TRBJ2-3
CASSPPGADTQYF
>.|TRBV18|TRBJ2-7
CASSPPGSGGELEQYF
>once|TRBV4-2|TRBJ2-7
CASSQELAALSYEQYF
>.|TRBV19|TRBJ1-1
CASRITGAYTEAFF
>.|TRBV6-5|TRBJ2-1
CASTVAGGGLNEQFF
>.|TRBV29-1|TRBJ1-5
CSVARGSRYNQPQHF
>.|TRBV4-1|TRBJ2-7
CASSQPGLAAPTYEQYF
>.|TRBV29-1|TRBJ2-1
CSLGTSGGTGNEQFF
>.|TRBV19|TRBJ1-5
CASSIWGAQGQPQHF
>.|TRBV11-2|TRBJ2-5
CASSLGARETQYF
>.|TRBV5-1|TRBJ2-3
CASSPGDADTQYF
>once|TRBV5-1|TRBJ2-1
CASTNLRGGSYNEQFF
>.|TRBV6-1|TRBJ1-2
CASTERRDGYGYTF
>.|TRBV2|TRBJ1-1
CASLQGAGSTEAFF
>.|TRBV13|TRBJ1-3
CASHRRDRDASGNTIYF
>.|TRBV14|TRBJ2-1
CASSQLGQTKIIYNEQFF
>few|TRBV6-6|TRBJ1-2
CASSYSSQGPSGYTF
>many|TRBV19|TRBJ2-1
CASTDYSDDNEQFF
>.|TRBV18|TRBJ2-5
CASSPDLETQYF
>.|TRBV21-1|TRBJ2-4
CATTPLGDTNLAKNIQYF
>.|TRBV5-1|TRBJ1-4
CASSLESRENEKLFF
>.|TRBV4-3|TRBJ2-1
CASSQPWGDRGREQFF
>.|TRBV6-4|TRBJ1-5
CAYKEGNNQPQHF
>.|TRBV11-2|TRBJ1-1
CASSRGTDANTEAFF
>.|TRBV27|TRBJ2-5
CASSSRQGRWQETQYF
>once|TRBV5-1|TRBJ2-1
CASSLGDQGDEQFF
>.|TRBV30|TRBJ1-4
CAWSPPDTRGDEKLFF
>.|TRBV7-7|TRBJ1-5
CASSLIGAGIRPEHF
>few|TRBV4-1|TRBJ1-1
CASSPTGTEAFF
>once|TRBV7-8|TRBJ2-2
CASSRLAERGTGELFF
>.|TRBV27|TRBJ2-1
CASTRGGSYNEQFF
>.|TRBV7-9|TRBJ1-1
CASSLAAGVAEAFF
>.|TRBV6-5|TRBJ2-7
CASSSINSYEQYF
>.|TRBV19|TRBJ1-3
CASRGGGSGNTIYF
>.|TRBV2|TRBJ1-4
CASSEMAGGLGKLFF
>.|TRBV10-1|TRBJ1-5
CASRDGTEVNQPQHF
>.|TRBV4-2|TRBJ2-5
CASSQEKQGRTQYF
>once|TRBV5-6|TRBJ1-3
CASSLRGPGNTIYF
>.|TRBV7-9|TRBJ1-2
CASSLSGELRGYTF
>.|TRBV27|TRBJ2-2
CASSPLAGGNTGELFF
>.|TRBV13|TRBJ1-1
CASSLGRSGGLYTEAFF
>.|TRBV5-5|TRBJ2-3
CASSSGASSTDTQYF
>.|TRBV5-1|TRBJ2-1
CASSLSSGNYNEQFF
>.|TRBV9|TRBJ1-1
CASSVVPVITEAFF
>.|TRBV27|TRBJ1-5
CASSLSLGNQPQHF
>.|TRBV7-2|TRBJ2-7
CASSLWTDAYEQYF
>.|TRBV5-1|TRBJ1-4
CASSGGQEGAEKLFF